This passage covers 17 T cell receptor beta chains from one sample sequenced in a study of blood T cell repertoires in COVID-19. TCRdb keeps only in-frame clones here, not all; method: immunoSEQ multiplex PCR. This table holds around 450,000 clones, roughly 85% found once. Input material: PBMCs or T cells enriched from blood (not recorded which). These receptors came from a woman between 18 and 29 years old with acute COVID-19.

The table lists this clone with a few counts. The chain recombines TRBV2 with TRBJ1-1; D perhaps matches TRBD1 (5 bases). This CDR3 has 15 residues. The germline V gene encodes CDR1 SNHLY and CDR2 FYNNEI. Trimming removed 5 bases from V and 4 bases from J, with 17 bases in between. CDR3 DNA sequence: TGTGCCAGCAGTCCAGACCGGGGGGGTGTCACTGAAGCTTTCTTT. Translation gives CASSPDRGGVTEAFF.

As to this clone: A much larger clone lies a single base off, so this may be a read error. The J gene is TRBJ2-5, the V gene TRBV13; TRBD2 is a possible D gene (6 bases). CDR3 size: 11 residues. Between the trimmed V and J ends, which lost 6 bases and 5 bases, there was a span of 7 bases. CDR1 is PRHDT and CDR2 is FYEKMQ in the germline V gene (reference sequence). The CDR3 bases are TGTGCCAGCAGTCGGGGGGAGACCCAGTACTTC. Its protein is CASSRGETQYF.

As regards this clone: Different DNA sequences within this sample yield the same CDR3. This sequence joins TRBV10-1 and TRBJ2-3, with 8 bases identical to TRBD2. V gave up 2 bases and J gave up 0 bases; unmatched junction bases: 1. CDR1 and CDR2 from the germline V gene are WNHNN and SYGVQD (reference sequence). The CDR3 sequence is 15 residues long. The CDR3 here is CASSERGGSTDTQYF. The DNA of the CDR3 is TGCGCCAGCAGTGAGCGGGGGGGGAGCACAGATACGCAGTATTTT.

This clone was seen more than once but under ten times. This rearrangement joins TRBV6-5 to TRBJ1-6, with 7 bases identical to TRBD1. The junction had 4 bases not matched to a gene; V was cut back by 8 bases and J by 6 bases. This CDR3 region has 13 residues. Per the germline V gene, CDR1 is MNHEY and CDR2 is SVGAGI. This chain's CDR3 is CASLRDSNSPLHF. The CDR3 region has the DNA TGTGCCAGCCTAAGGGACAGTAATTCACCCCTCCACTTT.

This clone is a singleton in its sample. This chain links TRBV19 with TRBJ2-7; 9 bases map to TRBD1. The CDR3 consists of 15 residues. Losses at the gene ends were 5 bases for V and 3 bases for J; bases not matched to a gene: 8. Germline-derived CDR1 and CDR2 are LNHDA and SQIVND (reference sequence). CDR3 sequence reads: CASSSSGTGSYEQYF. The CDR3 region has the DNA TGTGCCAGTAGTTCCTCCGGGACAGGGAGCTACGAGCAGTACTTC.

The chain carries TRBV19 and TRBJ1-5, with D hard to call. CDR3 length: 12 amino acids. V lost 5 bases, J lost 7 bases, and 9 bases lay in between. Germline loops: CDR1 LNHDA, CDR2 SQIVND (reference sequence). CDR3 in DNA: TGTGCCAGTAGTGAGGGAGTGCAGCCCCAGCATTTT. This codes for CASSEGVQPQHF. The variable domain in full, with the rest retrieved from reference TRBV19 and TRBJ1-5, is DGGITQSPKYLFRKEGQNVTLSCEQNLNHDAMYWYRQDPGQGLRLIYYSQIVNDFQKGDIAEGYSVSREKKESFPLTVTSAQKNPTAFYLCASSEGVQPQHFGDGTRLSIL.

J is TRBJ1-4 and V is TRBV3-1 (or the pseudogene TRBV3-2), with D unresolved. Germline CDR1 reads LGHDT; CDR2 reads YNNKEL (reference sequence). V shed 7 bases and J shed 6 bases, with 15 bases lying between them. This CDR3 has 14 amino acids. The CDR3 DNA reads TGTGCCAGCAAATGGACCGTCGGGGATGAAAAACTGTTTTTT. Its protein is CASKWTVGDEKLFF.

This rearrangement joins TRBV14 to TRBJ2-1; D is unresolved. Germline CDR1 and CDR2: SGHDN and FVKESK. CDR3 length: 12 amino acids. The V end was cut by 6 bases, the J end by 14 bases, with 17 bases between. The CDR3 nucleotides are TGTGCCAGCAGTGCTAGTTTGAGTATGAAGTTCTTC. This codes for CASSASLSMKFF.

The CDR3 DNA reads TGTGCCAGCAGCTCCCTGGGACAGGAACTTAACTATGGCTACACCTTC. It codes for CASSSLGQELNYGYTF. The rearrangement joins TRBV7-9 to TRBJ1-2; 8 positions agree with TRBD1. The V gene end was trimmed by 4 bases and the J gene end by 1 base; junction bases not matched to a gene: 8. Looked up from germline, CDR1 is SEHNR and CDR2 is FQNEAQ (reference sequence). There are 16 residues in the CDR3. Supplemented by reference TRBV7-9 and TRBJ1-2, the full variable domain reads DTGVSQNPRHKITKRGQNVTFRCDPISEHNRLYWYRQTLGQGPEFLTYFQNEAQLEKSRLLSDRFSAERPKGSFSTLEIQRTEQGDSAMYLCASSSLGQELNYGYTFGSGTRLTVV.

The CDR3 DNA is TGTGCCAGCAGCCGTCCCGTGTCCTCCTCCCGTAATTCACCCCTCCACTTT. It encodes CASSRPVSSSRNSPLHF. The J gene is TRBJ1-6, the V gene TRBV3-1 (or the pseudogene TRBV3-2); no clear D gene. Germline CDR1 LGHDT, CDR2 YNNKEL (reference sequence). The CDR3 is 17 amino acids. The V end lost 4 bases, the J end lost 6 bases, and 19 bases lay between the germline ends.

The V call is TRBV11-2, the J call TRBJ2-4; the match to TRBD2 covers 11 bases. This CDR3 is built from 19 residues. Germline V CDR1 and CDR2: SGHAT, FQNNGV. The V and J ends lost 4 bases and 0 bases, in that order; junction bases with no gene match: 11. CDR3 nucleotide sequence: TGTGCCAGCAGCTCAACTTATAGCGGGGGGGATCTAGCCAAAAACATTCAGTACTTC. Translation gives CASSSTYSGGDLAKNIQYF.

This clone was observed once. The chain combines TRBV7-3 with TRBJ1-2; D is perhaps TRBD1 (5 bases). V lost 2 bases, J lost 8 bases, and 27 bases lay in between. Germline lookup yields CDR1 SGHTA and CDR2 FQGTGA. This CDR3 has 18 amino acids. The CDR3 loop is CASSLVRGPQGPPRGYTF. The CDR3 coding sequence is TGTGCCAGCAGCTTAGTGCGGGGTCCCCAGGGTCCCCCCAGGGGCTACACCTTC.

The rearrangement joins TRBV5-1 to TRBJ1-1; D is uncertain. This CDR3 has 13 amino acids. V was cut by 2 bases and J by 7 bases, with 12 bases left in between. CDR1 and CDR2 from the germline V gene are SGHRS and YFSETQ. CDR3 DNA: TGCGCCAGCAGCTTCGGAGGGTTTAATGAAGCTTTCTTT. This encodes CASSFGGFNEAFF.

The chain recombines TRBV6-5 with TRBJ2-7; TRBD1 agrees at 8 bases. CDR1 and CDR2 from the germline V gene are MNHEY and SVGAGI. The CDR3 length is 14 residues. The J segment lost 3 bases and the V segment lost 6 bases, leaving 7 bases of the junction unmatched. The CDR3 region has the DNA TGTGCCAGCAGACCCCGGACAGGGTACTACGAGCAGTACTTC. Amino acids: CASRPRTGYYEQYF.

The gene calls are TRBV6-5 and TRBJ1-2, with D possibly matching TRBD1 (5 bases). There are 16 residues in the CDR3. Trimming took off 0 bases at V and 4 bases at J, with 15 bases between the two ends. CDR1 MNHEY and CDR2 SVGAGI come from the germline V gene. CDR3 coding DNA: TGTGCCAGCAGTTACTCGAGGATTTCCAGGGTCTATGGCTACACCTTC. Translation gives CASSYSRISRVYGYTF.

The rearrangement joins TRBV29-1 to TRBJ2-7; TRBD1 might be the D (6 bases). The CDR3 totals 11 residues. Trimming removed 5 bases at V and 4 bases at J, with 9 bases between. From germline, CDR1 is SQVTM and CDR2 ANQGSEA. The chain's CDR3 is CSVIQGYEQYF. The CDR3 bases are TGCAGCGTTATACAGGGTTACGAGCAGTACTTC.

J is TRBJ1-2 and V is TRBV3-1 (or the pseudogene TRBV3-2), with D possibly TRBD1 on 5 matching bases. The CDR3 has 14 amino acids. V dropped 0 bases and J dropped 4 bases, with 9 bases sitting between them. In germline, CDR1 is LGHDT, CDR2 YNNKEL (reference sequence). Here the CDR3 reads CASSQDGASYGYTF. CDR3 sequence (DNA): TGTGCCAGCAGCCAAGATGGGGCTAGCTATGGCTACACCTTC.